Shown below are 15 T cell receptor beta chains from a single sample sequenced in a study of cytomegalovirus exposure and HLA in healthy donors. Using immunoSEQ multiplex PCR, the repertoire was profiled, and TCRdb retains in-frame clones only, with some absent. The data contain around 80,000 clones, over 85% of them singletons. The source material was PBMCs. These receptors came from a woman aged 18-35 years in good health and CMV-seronegative.

The rearrangement joins TRBV27 to TRBJ1-5; D is perhaps TRBD1 (5 bases). V dropped 7 bases and J dropped 7 bases, with 20 bases sitting between them. The germline gives CDR1 MNHEY, CDR2 SMNVEV (reference sequence). The CDR3 is 15 residues long. For the CDR3, the DNA is TGTGCCAGCATGCCCCTCGGCAGGGTTGGACAGCCCCAGCATTTT. It is translated as CASMPLGRVGQPQHF.

CDR3 amino acids: CASSFSQTEAFF. Here the CDR3 DNA reads TGCGCCAGCAGCTTCTCGCAGACTGAAGCTTTCTTT. This chain connects TRBV5-1 to TRBJ1-1; no clear D gene. CDR3 length equals 12 residues. Germline V gene data show CDR1 as SGHRS and CDR2 as YFSETQ. V was trimmed by 2 bases and J by 5 bases, leaving 7 bases between them. The entire variable domain, with the rest obtained from reference TRBV5-1 and TRBJ1-1, is as follows: KAGVTQTPRYLIKTRGQQVTLSCSPISGHRSVSWYQQTPGQGLQFLFEYFSETQRNKGNFPGRFSGRQFSNSRSEMNVSTLELGDSALYLCASSFSQTEAFFGQGTRLTVV.

J is TRBJ1-4 and V is TRBV28, with TRBD1 matching 9 bases. Trimming at V came to 5 bases and at J to 5 bases, leaving 12 bases not matched to a gene. In germline, CDR1 is MDHEN, CDR2 SYDVKM. This CDR3 is 17 amino acids long. The CDR3 reads CASSRDREAAGNEKLFF. The CDR3 coding sequence is TGTGCCAGCAGTCGGGACAGGGAGGCCGCCGGGAATGAAAAACTGTTTTTT.

The chain has TRBV18 and TRBJ2-1, with TRBD2 matching over 9 bases. The CDR3 contains 16 residues. The trim removed 0 bases at V and 3 bases at J, leaving 3 bases unmatched. CDR1 and CDR2 from the germline V gene are KGHSH and LQKENI. This CDR3 is CASSPPERGDYNEQFF. CDR3 bases: TGTGCCAGCTCACCACCGGAGCGGGGGGACTACAATGAGCAGTTCTTC.

The CDR3 bases are TGTGCCAGCAGCATTACAGCGAACACTGAAGCTTTCTTT. Its protein product is CASSITANTEAFF. The V and J genes are TRBV7-2 and TRBJ1-1; the D is unclear. The CDR3 extends over 13 amino acids. Germline values: CDR1 SGHTA, CDR2 FQGNSA. Trimming pared 5 bases from V and 1 base from J, leaving 8 bases between. Based on the CDR3 plus reference TRBV7-2 and TRBJ1-1, the full variable domain is GAGVSQSPSNKVTEKGKDVELRCDPISGHTALYWYRQSLGQGLEFLIYFQGNSAPDKSGLPSDRFSAERTGGSVSTLTIQRTQQEDSAVYLCASSITANTEAFFGQGTRLTVV.

V gene TRBV19 combines with J gene TRBJ2-1; D is possibly TRBD2 (5 bases). Germline V gene lookup returns CDR1 LNHDA and CDR2 SQIVND (reference sequence). The V gene lost 10 bases and the J gene lost 0 bases, with 28 bases spanning the gap. CDR3 length: 19 amino acids. The CDR3 protein is CATLGRSGERYRSYNEQFF. Written as DNA, the CDR3 is TGTGCCACCCTAGGCAGGTCCGGGGAACGATACCGCTCCTACAATGAGCAGTTCTTC.

The rearrangement joins TRBV4-1 to TRBJ2-1, with 11 bases matching TRBD2. CDR1 is MGHRA, CDR2 YSYEKL, per germline. This CDR3 comprises 21 residues. V was clipped by 1 base and J by 1 base; unmatched bases: 15. In DNA form, the CDR3 reads TGCGCCAGCAGCCAAGCCATCTTAGCGGGAGGGCCGTTTAGGTCCTACAATGAGCAGTTCTTC. Its protein is CASSQAILAGGPFRSYNEQFF.

V gene TRBV5-1 combines with J gene TRBJ2-1; TRBD1 might be the D (5 bases). Trimming removed 1 base from V and 0 bases from J, with 11 bases in between. CDR1 SGHRS and CDR2 YFSETQ come from the germline V gene. This CDR3 comprises 16 residues. CDR3 DNA: TGCGCCAGCAGCTTGACCCGGACAAGCTCCTACAATGAGCAGTTCTTC. It yields the protein CASSLTRTSSYNEQFF.

The chain joins TRBV15 to TRBJ2-7, with 7 bases identical to TRBD1. CDR1 is LNHNV, CDR2 YYDKDF, per germline (reference sequence). The CDR3 consists of 15 residues. V lost 2 bases and J lost 4; bases outside the gene matches: 8. CDR3 in DNA: TGTGCCACCAGCAGAACCCGCGACAGGGTTTACGAGCAGTACTTC. This encodes CATSRTRDRVYEQYF.

CDR3 in amino acids: CASRGAGLAGTLETQYF. CDR3 bases: TGTGCCAGCAGGGGGGCTGGGCTAGCGGGAACTTTGGAGACCCAGTACTTC. The chain joins TRBV2 to TRBJ2-5, with 9 bases identical to TRBD2. CDR3 length: 17 residues. Germline CDR1 and CDR2: SNHLY and FYNNEI. J gave up 5 bases and V 6 bases, and 16 bases lay outside the gene matches.

This clone came up once. The chain carries TRBV5-1 and TRBJ2-7; 12 nucleotides line up with TRBD2. CDR1 and CDR2 (germline): SGHRS, YFSETQ. The CDR3 runs 17 residues. The junction had 11 bases not matched to a gene; V was cut back by 5 bases and J by 2 bases. The CDR3 protein is CASSMPKRTSGTYEQYF. The CDR3 bases are TGCGCCAGCAGTATGCCTAAACGGACTAGCGGGACCTACGAGCAGTACTTC.

V gene TRBV18 combines with J gene TRBJ1-5, with a weak D call TRBD1 (6 bases). This CDR3 contains 14 residues. In germline, CDR1 is KGHSH, CDR2 LQKENI. The V end lost 4 bases, the J end lost 3 bases, and 10 bases lay between the germline ends. The CDR3: CASSHGQHNQPQHF. The CDR3 DNA sequence: TGTGCCAGCTCACACGGACAGCACAATCAGCCCCAGCATTTT.

V gene TRBV10-2 combines with J gene TRBJ1-2, with D tentatively TRBD1 (6 bases). The CDR3 has 14 amino acids. The V end was cut by 6 bases, the J end by 2 bases, with 13 bases between. Germline CDR1 reads WSHSY; CDR2 reads SAAADI. CDR3 sequence: CASRAGERNYGYTF. As DNA, the CDR3 is TGCGCCAGCAGGGCAGGGGAAAGGAACTATGGCTACACCTTC.

J is TRBJ1-5 and V is TRBV7-2; D perhaps matches TRBD1 (5 bases). The CDR3 is 13 residues long. CDR1 and CDR2 from the germline V gene are SGHTA and FQGNSA. The V end lost 3 bases, the J end lost 3 bases, and 6 bases lay between the germline ends. DNA for the CDR3: TGTGCCAGCAGCTTGACAGCCAATCAGCCCCAGCATTTT. Amino acid sequence: CASSLTANQPQHF.

V usage is TRBV28 and J usage is TRBJ2-7; D may be TRBD1 (6 bases). The ends were cut back, 2 bases at V and 1 base at J, with 12 bases in the middle. CDR1 and CDR2 from the germline V gene are MDHEN and SYDVKM. This CDR3 region has 15 residues. The CDR3: CASSLGGTGSYEQYF. CDR3 nucleotide sequence: TGTGCCAGCAGTTTAGGGGGCACTGGGTCCTACGAGCAGTACTTC.